A single sample is the source of the 10 T cell receptor beta chains below, sequenced in a study of PD-L1 blockade in urothelial cancer. The time point here: pretreatment peripheral blood. The assay was immunoSEQ multiplex PCR, and TCRdb's table has in-frame clones only and misses some. The sample lists 95,000 to 100,000 clones, around 86% occurring once. Material: PBMCs, obtained around atezolizumab (anti-PD-L1) treatment. These receptors were taken from a man in his sixties with urothelial cancer.

The V gene is TRBV4-3, the J gene TRBJ2-5; 9 bases align to TRBD2. The CDR3 consists of 18 residues. CDR1 is LGHNA, CDR2 YSLEER, per germline. V shed 0 bases, J shed 7 bases, and the junction held 15 bases outside the gene matches. CDR3 coding DNA: TGCGCCAGCAGCCAAGATCATAGCGGGGGCCCGACTTATGGGACCCAGTACTTC. It translates to CASSQDHSGGPTYGTQYF.

V gene TRBV18 combines with J gene TRBJ1-1, with TRBD1 matching over 7 bases. The V gene's germline CDR1 is KGHSH and CDR2 LQKENI. Trimming cost V 3 bases and J 6 bases; bases outside gene matches: 10. The CDR3 sequence is 15 residues long. CDR3 loop: CASSPNTGAGAEAFF. CDR3 coding DNA: TGTGCCAGCTCACCGAATACAGGGGCCGGCGCTGAAGCTTTCTTT.

The chain recombines TRBV6-5 with TRBJ2-5, with D possibly being TRBD1 (6 bases). Per the germline V gene, CDR1 is MNHEY and CDR2 is SVGAGI. There are 14 residues in the CDR3. The V and J ends lost 9 bases and 4 bases respectively, with 18 bases between them. The CDR3 spells CASGTQGLGETQYF. CDR3 bases: TGTGCCAGTGGAACCCAGGGGCTTGGAGAGACCCAGTACTTC.

About this clone itself: An end of the junction differs from the germline gene, which may be a read error. The genes are TRBV18 and TRBJ2-7; tentatively, D is TRBD1 (6 bases). Germline CDR1 KGHSH, CDR2 LQKENI. This CDR3 is built from 13 residues. CDR3 in DNA: TGTGCCAGCTCCCTCGGACAGACCTACGAGCAGTGCTTC. Protein sequence: CASSLGQTYEQCF.

The V and J genes are TRBV28 and TRBJ2-7, with no clear D. Germline lookup yields CDR1 MDHEN and CDR2 SYDVKM. Trimming took 7 bases from V and 0 from J, leaving 7 bases between them. The CDR3 is made up of 12 amino acids. CDR3 coding DNA: TGTGCCAGCACTCTTTCCTCCTACGAGCAGTACTTC. Its protein product is CASTLSSYEQYF.

V and J are TRBV27 and TRBJ1-2; no clear D gene. V lost 4 bases and J 8 bases, leaving 14 bases between the germline ends. CDR3 size: 13 residues. The germline V gene encodes CDR1 MNHEY and CDR2 SMNVEV (reference sequence). CDR3 coding DNA: TGTGCCAGCAGTTCCTCCTTCGGGGTCGGCTACACCTTC. This sequence encodes CASSSSFGVGYTF.

This clone has just one count. J is TRBJ2-1 and V is TRBV28; TRBD2 might be the D (5 bases). The CDR3 has 13 residues. The germline V gene has CDR1 MDHEN and CDR2 SYDVKM. Trimming removed 10 bases from V and 8 bases from J, with 18 bases in between. The CDR3 sequence is CATRASGKDEQFF. CDR3 nucleotide sequence: TGTGCCACGCGGGCCTCGGGAAAGGATGAGCAGTTCTTC.

This clone was found a few times. This rearrangement joins TRBV28 to TRBJ1-5; 12 nucleotides agree with TRBD1. J lost 6 bases, V lost 4 bases, and 10 bases had no gene match. CDR3 size: 17 residues. Germline V lookup: CDR1 MDHEN, CDR2 SYDVKM. For the CDR3, the DNA is TGTGCCAGCAGTTCCGGGGGGGGACAGGGGGCAAGTCAGCCCCAGCATTTT. Its protein product is CASSSGGGQGASQPQHF.

The chain has TRBV29-1 and TRBJ2-1, with D hard to call. The CDR3 runs 12 residues. CDR1 is SQVTM and CDR2 is ANQGSEA in the germline V gene. Trimming removed 1 base at V and 4 bases at J, with 5 bases between. The chain's CDR3 is CSVEAGYNEQFF. The CDR3 DNA sequence: TGCAGCGTTGAAGCGGGTTACAATGAGCAGTTCTTC.

The chain joins TRBV27 to TRBJ2-1; D is unclear. Trimming cost V 8 bases and J 9 bases, with 11 bases left between them. The CDR3 is 11 residues long. The V gene's germline CDR1 is MNHEY and CDR2 SMNVEV (reference sequence). CDR3 sequence (DNA): TGTGCCAGCCCCATTTCGGGTGAGCAGTTCTTC. Translation gives CASPISGEQFF.